The entry below gives a single T cell receptor beta chain sequence along with its context. The antigen remains unidentified. Germline-derived CDR1 and CDR2 are MGHDK and SYGVNS. The CDR3 runs to 14 residues. Losses at the gene ends were 6 bases for V and 7 bases for J; bases not matched to a gene: 10. RNA was isolated and reverse transcribed to cDNA, the sequencing template. The data were produced by immunoSEQ multiplex PCR, yet TCRdb's version contains in-frame clones alone and is incomplete. The data hold fewer than 80,000 clones, with approximately 64% observed a single time. The data are from a study of CD8+ T cells in alopecia areata. Study-wide points: It was lesional scalp, especially alopecia totalis/universalis, that showed higher clonality than normal scalp.

Material: CD8+ T cells sorted from blood, obtained at week 0. The chain carries TRBV25-1 and TRBJ2-5, with 8 bases aligning to TRBD1. The sequence was collected from a human donor with alopecia areata. The CDR3 sequence: CASSPTGGGGTQYF. Written as DNA, the CDR3 is TGTGCCAGCAGCCCCACAGGGGGTGGAGGGACCCAGTACTTC.